The 17 T cell receptor beta chains presented below share a single source sample, sequenced in a study of CD4+ T cells in melanoma. The protocol was immunoSEQ multiplex PCR, while the TCRdb copy is restricted to in-frame clones and leaves out a portion. The sample has about 110,000 clones; around 92% are singletons. What was sequenced was peripheral blood. The receptors originated from a human donor with melanoma.

Written as DNA, the CDR3 is TGCGCCAGCAGCATGGGGTCGGGTTGGCAAGAGACCCAGTACTTC. This translates into CASSMGSGWQETQYF. The chain is built from TRBV5-1 and TRBJ2-5; no definite D call. The CDR3 loop spans 15 amino acids. Trimming took 4 bases from V and 2 from J, leaving 15 bases between them. Germline values: CDR1 SGHRS, CDR2 YFSETQ.

Only one count was recorded for this clone. The J gene is TRBJ2-5, the V gene TRBV9; the match to TRBD1 covers 8 bases. V lost 1 base and J lost 5; bases outside the gene matches: 10. The CDR3 is made up of 16 amino acids. Germline assignment: CDR1 SGDLS and CDR2 YYNGEE. In nucleotides, the CDR3 is TGTGCCAGCAGCGTAATGGGACAGGCCGACAGGGAGACCCAGTACTTC. It is translated as CASSVMGQADRETQYF. Looking up the rest from reference TRBV9 and TRBJ2-5 gives the full variable domain: DSGVTQTPKHLITATGQRVTLRCSPRSGDLSVYWYQQSLDQGLQFLIQYYNGEERAKGNILERFSAQQFPDLHSELNLSSLELGDSALYFCASSVMGQADRETQYFGPGTRLLVL.

The V and J genes are TRBV7-2 and TRBJ2-3; 8 bases agree with TRBD1. The germline V gene encodes CDR1 SGHTA and CDR2 FQGNSA. The CDR3 has 14 amino acids. The ends lost 8 bases at V and 10 bases at J; junction bases unmatched: 14. For the CDR3, the DNA is TGTGCCAGCGTTCGGCTCCAGGGGGCTCGGGCGCAGTATTTT. It specifies CASVRLQGARAQYF.

This chain links TRBV10-3 with TRBJ1-5, with 9 bases that match TRBD1. V was clipped by 6 bases and J by 10 bases; unmatched bases: 10. Looked up from germline, CDR1 is ENHRY and CDR2 is SYGVKD. The CDR3 covers 14 residues. The DNA for the CDR3 is TGTGCCATCAGCGGGACAGGGCAAATGGAACCCCAGCATTTT. Protein product: CAISGTGQMEPQHF.

V is TRBV5-1 and J is TRBJ2-7; 12 nucleotides match TRBD2. The CDR3 spans 18 residues. Losses at the gene ends were 1 base for V and 0 bases for J; bases not matched to a gene: 8. CDR1 and CDR2 (germline): SGHRS, YFSETQ. The DNA for the CDR3 is TGCGCCAGCAGCTTGCGTCCTAGCGGGAGGGCGGGCTCCTACGAGCAGTACTTC. It is translated as CASSLRPSGRAGSYEQYF.

The V gene is TRBV7-9, the J gene TRBJ1-2; unclear D gene. V dropped 1 base and J dropped 3 bases, with 12 bases sitting between them. The CDR3 contains 15 residues. The germline V gene has CDR1 SEHNR and CDR2 FQNEAQ (reference sequence). The CDR3 DNA follows: TGTGCCAGCAGCTTAGTTTTTCGGGTGGACTATGGCTACACCTTC. Amino acids: CASSLVFRVDYGYTF.

The chain employs TRBV4-3 and TRBJ2-7; 11 nucleotides align to TRBD1. Germline CDR1 and CDR2: LGHNA and YSLEER. With 0 bases clipped from V and 4 bases from J, the junction kept 8 bases outside the gene matches. This CDR3 region has 17 residues. In DNA form, the CDR3 reads TGCGCCAGCAGCCAAGAAAGTCCGGGACAGGGGGTTTACGAGCAGTACTTC. Its protein product is CASSQESPGQGVYEQYF.

In this sample, this clone turned up once. The chain combines TRBV5-4 with TRBJ1-2, with D perhaps matching TRBD1 (6 bases). CDR1 and CDR2 (germline): SGHNT, YYREEE (reference sequence). The V and J ends lost 1 base and 2 bases respectively, with 6 bases between them. The CDR3 runs to 13 residues. CDR3 loop: CASSLQGNYGYTF. Here the CDR3 DNA reads TGTGCCAGCAGCTTGCAGGGGAACTATGGCTACACCTTC.

In DNA, the CDR3 is TGTGCCAGCAGCTTAGTTATCGAGCAGTACTTC. Translated, it gives CASSLVIEQYF. The chain recombines TRBV7-9 with TRBJ2-7, with no clear D. The V gene's germline CDR1 is SEHNR and CDR2 FQNEAQ (reference sequence). The CDR3 length is 11 residues. The V and J ends lost 1 base and 6 bases respectively, with 4 bases between them.

The chain uses TRBV9 and TRBJ2-1, with 7 bases lining up with TRBD2. V trimming: 0 bases; J trimming: 4 bases; junction bases outside the gene matches: 16. Germline values: CDR1 SGDLS, CDR2 YYNGEE. The CDR3 runs 19 residues. The CDR3 sequence is CASSVAVGGIGLHYNEQFF. The DNA for the CDR3 is TGTGCCAGCAGCGTAGCTGTCGGGGGGATCGGACTACATTACAATGAGCAGTTCTTC.

The J gene is TRBJ2-2, the V gene TRBV5-4; D call uncertain. The germline CDR1 and CDR2 sequences are SGHNT and YYREEE (reference sequence). This CDR3 has 16 amino acids. V was trimmed by 2 bases and J by 1 base, leaving 12 bases between them. The CDR3 spells CASSFLSGRNTGELFF. CDR3 nucleotides: TGTGCCAGCAGCTTTCTTAGTGGAAGGAACACCGGGGAGCTGTTTTTT.

This clone appeared once. The chain has TRBV7-6 and TRBJ2-7, with D maybe TRBD2 (7 bases). The V gene's germline CDR1 is SGHVS and CDR2 FNYEAQ. V was pared by 5 bases and J by 6 bases, with 11 bases between. The CDR3 extends over 12 amino acids. The DNA of the CDR3 is TGTGCCAGCAGCCGTAGGGGGGGCGAGCAGTACTTC. It is translated as CASSRRGGEQYF.

This clone has a single count. The chain couples TRBV20-1 to TRBJ1-4; TRBD1 is a possible D gene (5 bases). Trimming took 1 base from V and 10 from J, leaving 7 bases between them. The germline CDR1 and CDR2 sequences are DFQATT and SNEGSKA (reference sequence). This CDR3 comprises 11 residues. Here the CDR3 reads CSARGQPKLFF. CDR3 bases: TGCAGTGCTAGAGGACAGCCAAAACTGTTTTTT.

This chain connects TRBV5-1 to TRBJ2-1; 12 bases are shared with TRBD2. J lost 7 bases, V lost 4 bases, and 12 bases had no gene match. Per germline, CDR1 SGHRS and CDR2 YFSETQ. This CDR3 contains 17 residues. DNA of the CDR3: TGCGCCAGCAGCCCGACTAGCGGGGGCGGGGGGGTGAATGAGCAGTTCTTC. This gives the protein CASSPTSGGGGVNEQFF. The whole variable domain, filled in from reference TRBV5-1 and TRBJ2-1, reads KAGVTQTPRYLIKTRGQQVTLSCSPISGHRSVSWYQQTPGQGLQFLFEYFSETQRNKGNFPGRFSGRQFSNSRSEMNVSTLELGDSALYLCASSPTSGGGGVNEQFFGPGTRLTVL.

This clone appeared a few times. The J gene is TRBJ1-1, the V gene TRBV28; TRBD1 agrees at 7 bases. This CDR3 is 13 amino acids long. V shed 5 bases, J shed 6 bases, and the junction held 6 bases outside the gene matches. Germline V lookup: CDR1 MDHEN, CDR2 SYDVKM. The CDR3 sequence is CASSTGTVSEAFF. CDR3 bases: TGTGCCAGCAGTACCGGGACAGTCTCTGAAGCTTTCTTT.

The J gene is TRBJ2-5, the V gene TRBV5-1; 8 bases are shared with TRBD1. The CDR3 sequence is 15 residues long. Trimming cost V 4 bases and J 0 bases; bases outside gene matches: 5. Germline lookup yields CDR1 SGHRS and CDR2 YFSETQ. The CDR3: CASSKPTGDQETQYF. The CDR3 DNA reads as TGCGCCAGCAGCAAGCCGACAGGGGACCAAGAGACCCAGTACTTC.

This chain links TRBV19 with TRBJ1-4; D unclear. Trimming pared 6 bases from V and 4 bases from J, leaving 12 bases between. The length of the CDR3 is 14 residues. Germline V gene sequence: CDR1 LNHDA, CDR2 SQIVND (reference sequence). CDR3 residues: CASRPGIRNEKLFF. CDR3 sequence (DNA): TGTGCCAGTAGACCCGGGATCCGTAATGAAAAACTGTTTTTT.